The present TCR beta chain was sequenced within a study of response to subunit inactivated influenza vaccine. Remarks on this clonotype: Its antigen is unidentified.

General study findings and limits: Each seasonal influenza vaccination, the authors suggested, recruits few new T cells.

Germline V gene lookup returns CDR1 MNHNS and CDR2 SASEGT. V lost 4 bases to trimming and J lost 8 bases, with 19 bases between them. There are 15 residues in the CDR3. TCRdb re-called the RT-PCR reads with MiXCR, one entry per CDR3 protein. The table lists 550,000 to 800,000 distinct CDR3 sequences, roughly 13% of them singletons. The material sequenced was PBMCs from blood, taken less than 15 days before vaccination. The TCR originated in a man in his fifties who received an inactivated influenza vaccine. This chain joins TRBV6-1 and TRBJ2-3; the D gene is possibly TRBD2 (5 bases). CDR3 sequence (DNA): TGTGCCAGCAGTGCCTTAAGATGGGAGAGGGCTACGCAGTATTTT. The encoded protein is CASSALRWERATQYF.